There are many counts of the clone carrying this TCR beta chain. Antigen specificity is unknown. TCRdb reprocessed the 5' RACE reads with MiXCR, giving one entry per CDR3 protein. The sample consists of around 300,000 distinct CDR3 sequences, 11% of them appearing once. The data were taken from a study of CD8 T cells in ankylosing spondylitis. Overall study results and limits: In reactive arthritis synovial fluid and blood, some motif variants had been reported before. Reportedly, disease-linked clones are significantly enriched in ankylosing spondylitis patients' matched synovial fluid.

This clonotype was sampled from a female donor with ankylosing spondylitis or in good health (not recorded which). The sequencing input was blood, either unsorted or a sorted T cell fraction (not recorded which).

The CDR3: CASSLEGFSYEQYF. CDR3 DNA: TGCGCCAGCAGCTTGGAGGGCTTTTCCTACGAGCAGTACTTC. This chain links TRBV5-1 with TRBJ2-7; no clear D. The V gene's germline CDR1 is SGHRS and CDR2 YFSETQ. CDR3 length: 14 residues. Trimming pared 0 bases from V and 1 base from J, leaving 8 bases between.